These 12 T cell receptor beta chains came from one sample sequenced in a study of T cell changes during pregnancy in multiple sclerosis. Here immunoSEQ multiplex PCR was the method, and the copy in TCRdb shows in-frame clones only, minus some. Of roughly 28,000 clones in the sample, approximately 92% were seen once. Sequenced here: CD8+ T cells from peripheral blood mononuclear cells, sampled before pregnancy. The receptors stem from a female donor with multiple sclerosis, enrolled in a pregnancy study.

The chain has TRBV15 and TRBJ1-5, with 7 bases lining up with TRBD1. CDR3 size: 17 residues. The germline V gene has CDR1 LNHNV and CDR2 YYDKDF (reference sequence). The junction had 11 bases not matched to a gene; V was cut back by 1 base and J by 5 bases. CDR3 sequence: CATSRVSQDRAHQPQHF. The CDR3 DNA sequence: TGTGCCACCAGCAGAGTTTCACAAGACAGGGCCCATCAGCCCCAGCATTTT.

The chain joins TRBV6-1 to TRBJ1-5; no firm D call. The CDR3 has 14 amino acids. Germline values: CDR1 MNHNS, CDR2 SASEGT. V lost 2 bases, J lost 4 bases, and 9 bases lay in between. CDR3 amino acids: CASSETRLNQPQHF. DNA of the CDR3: TGTGCCAGCAGTGAAACCAGGCTAAATCAGCCCCAGCATTTT.

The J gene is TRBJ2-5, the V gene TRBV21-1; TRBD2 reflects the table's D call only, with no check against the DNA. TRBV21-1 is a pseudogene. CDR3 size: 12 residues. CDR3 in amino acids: CASRRGGETQYF. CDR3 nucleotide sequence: TGTGCCAGCAGAAGGGGGGGGGAGACCCAGTACTTC.

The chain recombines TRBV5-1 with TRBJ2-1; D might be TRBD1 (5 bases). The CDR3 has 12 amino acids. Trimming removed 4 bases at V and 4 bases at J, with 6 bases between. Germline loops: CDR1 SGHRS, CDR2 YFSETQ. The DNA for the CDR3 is TGCGCCAGCAGCAGGGGTTACAATGAGCAGTTCTTC. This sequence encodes CASSRGYNEQFF.

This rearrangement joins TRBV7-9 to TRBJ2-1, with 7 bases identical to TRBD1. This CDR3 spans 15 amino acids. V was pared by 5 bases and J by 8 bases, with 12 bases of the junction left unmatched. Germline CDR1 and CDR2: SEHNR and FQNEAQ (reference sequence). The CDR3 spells CASSHRQGSWDEQFF. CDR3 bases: TGTGCCAGCAGCCACAGACAGGGCTCCTGGGATGAGCAGTTCTTC.

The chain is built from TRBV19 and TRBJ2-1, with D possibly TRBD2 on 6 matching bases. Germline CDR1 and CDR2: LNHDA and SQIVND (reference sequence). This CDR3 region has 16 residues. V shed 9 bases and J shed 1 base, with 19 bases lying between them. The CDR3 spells CARSLRGGKSYNEQFF. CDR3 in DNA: TGTGCCAGATCCTTACGAGGAGGGAAATCCTACAATGAGCAGTTCTTC.

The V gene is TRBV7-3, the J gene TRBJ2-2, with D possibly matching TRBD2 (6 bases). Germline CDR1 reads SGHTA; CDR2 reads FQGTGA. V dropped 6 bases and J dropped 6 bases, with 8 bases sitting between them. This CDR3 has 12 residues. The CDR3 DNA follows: TGTGCCAGCAGATCGGGGGCCGGGGAGCTGTTTTTT. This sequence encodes CASRSGAGELFF.

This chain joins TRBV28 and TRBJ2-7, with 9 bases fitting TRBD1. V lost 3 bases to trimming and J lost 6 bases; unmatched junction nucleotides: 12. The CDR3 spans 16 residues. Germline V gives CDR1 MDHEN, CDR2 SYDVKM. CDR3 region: CASSFPGTGPLSEQYF. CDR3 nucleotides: TGTGCCAGCAGTTTCCCCGGGACAGGGCCCCTGAGCGAGCAGTACTTC.

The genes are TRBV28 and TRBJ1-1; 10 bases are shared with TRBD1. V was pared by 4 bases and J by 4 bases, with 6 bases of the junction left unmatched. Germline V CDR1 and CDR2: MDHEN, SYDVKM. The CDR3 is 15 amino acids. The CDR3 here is CASSSRQGAGTEAFF. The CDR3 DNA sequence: TGTGCCAGCAGTTCAAGACAGGGGGCGGGCACTGAAGCTTTCTTT.

CDR3 region: CASSLNRGDRIISSYNEQFF. CDR3 DNA: TGTGCCAGCAGCTTAAATAGGGGGGACAGGATAATTAGCTCCTACAATGAGCAGTTCTTC. The chain joins TRBV7-3 to TRBJ2-1, with 8 bases that match TRBD1. There are 20 residues in the CDR3. The germline gives CDR1 SGHTA, CDR2 FQGTGA. Trimming cost V 1 base and J 0 bases; bases outside gene matches: 14.

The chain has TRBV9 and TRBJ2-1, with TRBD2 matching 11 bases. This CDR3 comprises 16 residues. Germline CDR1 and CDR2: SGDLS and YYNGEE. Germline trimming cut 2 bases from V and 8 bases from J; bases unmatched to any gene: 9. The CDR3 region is CASSVSLAGGPYEQFF. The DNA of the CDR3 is TGTGCCAGCAGCGTCTCCTTAGCGGGAGGGCCGTATGAGCAGTTCTTC.

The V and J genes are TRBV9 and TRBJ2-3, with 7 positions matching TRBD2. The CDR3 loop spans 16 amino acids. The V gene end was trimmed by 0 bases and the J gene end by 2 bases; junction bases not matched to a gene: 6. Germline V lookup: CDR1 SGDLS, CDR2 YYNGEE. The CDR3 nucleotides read TGTGCCAGCAGCGTAGCATCTAGCGGTTACACAGATACGCAGTATTTT. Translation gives CASSVASSGYTDTQYF.